These 4 T cell receptor beta chains were sequenced from one sample in a study of shared clonotypes between healthy human individuals. Sequencing used immunoSEQ multiplex PCR; TCRdb keeps in-frame clones, though not all of them. The table lists hundreds of thousands of clones, roughly three quarters of them singletons. The sequencing sample was made of PBMCs. All receptors derive from a woman in her 40s in good health. Some clones in this sample may be carry-over from other donors' samples.

The gene calls are TRBV2 and TRBJ2-7; D is possibly TRBD1 (7 bases). The CDR3 is 16 amino acids. Trimming stripped 6 bases from V and 2 bases from J, with 20 bases between. Germline V lookup: CDR1 SNHLY, CDR2 FYNNEI. CDR3 DNA: TGTGCCAGCAGCGTGCGGGGACCCCAGGGGGCCTACGAGCAGTACTTC. Protein: CASSVRGPQGAYEQYF.

CDR3 sequence (DNA): TGCAGCGTTGTATTTGTCACTGAAGCTTTCTTT. Residues: CSVVFVTEAFF. The rearrangement joins TRBV29-1 to TRBJ1-1; D remains unclear. The length of the CDR3 is 11 residues. In germline, CDR1 is SQVTM, CDR2 ANQGSEA. V gave up 4 bases and J gave up 4 bases, with 7 bases separating them.

The V call is TRBV19, the J call TRBJ1-1, with TRBD1 matching over 7 bases. Germline V gene data show CDR1 as LNHDA and CDR2 as SQIVND (reference sequence). The CDR3 runs to 17 residues. The V segment lost 4 bases and the J segment 7 bases; nucleotides outside the gene matches: 18. DNA of the CDR3: TGTGCCAGTAGTACCAGGGGGTCCGCTAAAATAAGCTATGAAGCTTTCTTT. Its protein is CASSTRGSAKISYEAFF.

This clone was seen only once. The rearrangement joins TRBV7-8 to TRBJ2-3; possible D gene TRBD1, 7 bases. Germline V gives CDR1 SGHVS, CDR2 FQNEAQ. V was trimmed by 6 bases and J by 0 bases, leaving 19 bases between them. The CDR3 has 17 amino acids. This CDR3 is CASRQYPTGTSTDTQYF. The CDR3 DNA sequence: TGTGCCAGCAGGCAATACCCGACAGGGACTAGCACAGATACGCAGTATTTT.